The sequence of this TCR beta chain was determined in a study of OX40 agonist ivuxolimab in advanced cancers. Whole-study results and caveats: On average, a greater number of expanded clones characterised CD8+ T cells relative to CD4+. Also present in some nonresponders was a low level of normalized T-cell clonal expansion. Within 6 weeks, CD4+ and CD8+ blood T cells expanded clonally at 0.1 to 3.0 mg/kg.

CDR1 and CDR2 (germline): SGHRS, YFSETQ. With V trimmed by 4 bases and J by 5 bases, 6 bases remained unmatched. This CDR3 has 14 amino acids. In regard to this clone: Its antigen is unknown.

Assay used: immunoSEQ multiplex PCR; TCRdb lists only in-frame clones, some missing. This table holds tens of thousands of clones, approximately 85% found once. The clonotype comes from an adult with an advanced solid tumor such as melanoma, head and neck, liver or kidney cancer. The V and J genes are TRBV5-1 and TRBJ2-5; 9 bases match TRBD1. Sequenced material: CD4+ or CD8+ T cells sorted from blood, taken in a trial of the OX40 agonist ivuxolimab. This CDR3 is CASSLTGGGETQYF. Here the CDR3 DNA reads TGCGCCAGCAGCCTCACAGGGGGCGGGGAGACCCAGTACTTC.